The 30 T cell receptor beta chains given below trace back to one sample, sequenced in a study of cytomegalovirus exposure and HLA in healthy donors. PCR involved 60 Vbeta and 13 Jbeta primers. The method was immunoSEQ multiplex PCR; TCRdb's version includes in-frame clones alone and lacks a portion of them. Counted here are 65,000 to 95,000 clones, about four fifths occurring once; the ten biggest clones make up 5.5% to 7%. Sample: PBMCs. Source of these receptors: a male donor in good health and CMV-seropositive.

The chain carries TRBV7-6 and TRBJ2-7; TRBD2 matches 8 bases. J gave up 5 bases and V 5 bases, and 11 bases lay outside the gene matches. This CDR3 region has 15 residues. Per germline, CDR1 SGHVS and CDR2 FNYEAQ. The CDR3 protein is CASSPSRGRSDEQYF. The CDR3 DNA reads TGTGCCAGCAGCCCTTCGCGCGGGAGGAGTGACGAGCAGTACTTC.

The genes are TRBV28 and TRBJ2-4; 12 nucleotides line up with TRBD2. CDR1 MDHEN and CDR2 SYDVKM come from the germline V gene. Losses at the gene ends were 6 bases for V and 9 bases for J; bases not matched to a gene: 3. The CDR3 is 13 residues long. The chain's CDR3 is CASRRLAGAIQYF. The CDR3 nucleotides read TGTGCCAGCAGGAGACTAGCGGGAGCCATTCAGTACTTC.

This clone came up once. The chain has TRBV5-8 and TRBJ2-2; no clear D gene. The CDR3 is 14 residues long. Trimming left V 1 base short and J 5 bases short, with 9 bases between. Germline V lookup: CDR1 SGHTS, CDR2 YDEGEE. The CDR3 sequence is CASSLPFLTGELFF. CDR3 bases: TGTGCCAGCAGCTTGCCGTTTCTTACCGGGGAGCTGTTTTTT.

This sequence joins TRBV5-1 and TRBJ2-5; 13 bases line up with TRBD2. Germline-derived CDR1 and CDR2 are SGHRS and YFSETQ. The length of the CDR3 is 16 residues. V shed 0 bases and J 5 bases; nucleotides not matched to a gene: 4. This CDR3 is CASSLGLAGGVETQYF. The CDR3 DNA reads TGCGCCAGCAGCTTGGGACTAGCGGGGGGAGTTGAGACCCAGTACTTC. Full variable domain (rest looked up from reference TRBV5-1 and TRBJ2-5): KAGVTQTPRYLIKTRGQQVTLSCSPISGHRSVSWYQQTPGQGLQFLFEYFSETQRNKGNFPGRFSGRQFSNSRSEMNVSTLELGDSALYLCASSLGLAGGVETQYFGPGTRLLVL.

The rearrangement joins TRBV4-3 to TRBJ1-1; the match to TRBD1 covers 7 bases. V trimming: 4 bases; J trimming: 0 bases; junction bases outside the gene matches: 2. This CDR3 region has 14 residues. Germline-derived CDR1 and CDR2 are LGHNA and YSLEER. The CDR3, as DNA: TGCGCCAGCAGCCTAGGACAGGTGAACACTGAAGCTTTCTTT. It codes for CASSLGQVNTEAFF.

The V gene is TRBV5-1, the J gene TRBJ2-1, with 7 positions matching TRBD2. CDR3 length: 18 amino acids. Per germline, CDR1 SGHRS and CDR2 YFSETQ. V trimming: 2 bases; J trimming: 0 bases; junction bases outside the gene matches: 11. The CDR3 coding sequence is TGCGCCAGCAGCTTAGGGATTGGACTAGAGAGCTCCTACAATGAGCAGTTCTTC. Protein: CASSLGIGLESSYNEQFF.

V is TRBV28 and J is TRBJ1-5, with a weak D call TRBD1 (6 bases). In germline, CDR1 is MDHEN, CDR2 SYDVKM. With 4 bases removed from V and 2 bases from J, the gap between germline ends came to 12 bases. The CDR3 totals 15 residues. The CDR3 protein is CASSSQGYGNQPQHF. In DNA, the CDR3 is TGTGCCAGCAGTTCTCAGGGGTACGGCAATCAGCCCCAGCATTTT.

This clone showed up just a few times. This chain joins TRBV5-1 and TRBJ2-2; D may be TRBD2 (5 bases). V lost 5 bases to trimming and J lost 7 bases, with 9 bases between them. Germline CDR1 reads SGHRS; CDR2 reads YFSETQ. This CDR3 spans 12 amino acids. DNA of the CDR3: TGCGCCAGCAGGGAGGTAGGCGGGGAGCTGTTTTTT. This gives the protein CASREVGGELFF.

The V call is TRBV28, the J call TRBJ1-2, with 9 nucleotides matching TRBD1. The CDR3 length is 14 residues. Per germline, CDR1 MDHEN and CDR2 SYDVKM. Germline trimming cut 3 bases from V and 6 bases from J; bases unmatched to any gene: 5. In DNA, the CDR3 is TGTGCCAGCAGTTTCCGGGACAGGGTTCATGGCTACACCTTC. This translates into CASSFRDRVHGYTF.

The chain carries TRBV9 and TRBJ2-2; TRBD1 is a possible D gene (6 bases). Germline V lookup: CDR1 SGDLS, CDR2 YYNGEE. Trimming removed 4 bases from V and 6 bases from J, with 10 bases in between. The CDR3 extends over 13 amino acids. In nucleotides, the CDR3 is TGTGCCAGCAGCACACAGGGAGCCGGGGAGCTGTTTTTT. Its protein product is CASSTQGAGELFF.

The V gene is TRBV11-2, the J gene TRBJ1-2, with D tentatively TRBD1 (6 bases). Germline V lookup: CDR1 SGHAT, CDR2 FQNNGV. V was shortened by 5 bases and J by 2 bases, with 15 bases between the two germline ends. CDR3 size: 15 residues. The CDR3 loop is CASSRDPGDNYGYTF. CDR3 nucleotides: TGTGCCAGCAGCAGAGACCCAGGGGACAACTATGGCTACACCTTC. Full variable domain (missing parts from reference TRBV11-2 and TRBJ1-2): EAGVAQSPRYKIIEKRQSVAFWCNPISGHATLYWYQQILGQGPKLLIQFQNNGVVDDSQLPKDRFSAERLKGVDSTLKIQPAKLEDSAVYLCASSRDPGDNYGYTFGSGTRLTVV.

On this clone: The junction shows a germline mismatch at one end, possibly a read error. The gene calls are TRBV27 and TRBJ2-7; D gene ambiguous. This CDR3 comprises 15 residues. CDR1 and CDR2 (germline): MNHEY, SMNVEV (reference sequence). The CDR3 sequence: CASSLSFSLSYEQYF. The CDR3 nucleotides read TGTGCCAGCAGTCTATCCTTTTCCCTCTCCTACGAGCAGTACTTC.

This clone showed up just once. The chain couples TRBV20-1 to TRBJ2-7; D remains unclear. From germline, CDR1 is DFQATT and CDR2 SNEGSKA (reference sequence). The CDR3 loop spans 11 amino acids. V lost 3 bases and J 4 bases, leaving 7 bases between the germline ends. The CDR3 nucleotides read TGCAGTGCTAGTTCCCAGTACGAGCAGTACTTC. Translation: CSASSQYEQYF.

This rearrangement joins TRBV28 to TRBJ1-2; a weak D match, TRBD1 (6 bases). This CDR3 is 13 amino acids long. Trimming removed 7 bases at V and 4 bases at J, with 13 bases between. CDR1 is MDHEN, CDR2 SYDVKM, per germline. The CDR3 loop reads CASTNAGAYGYTF. CDR3 in DNA: TGTGCCAGCACCAACGCAGGGGCCTATGGCTACACCTTC.

The chain is built from TRBV11-2 and TRBJ1-1, with D tentatively TRBD1 (5 bases). Germline V gives CDR1 SGHAT, CDR2 FQNNGV. The V end was cut by 0 bases, the J end by 3 bases, with 14 bases between. The CDR3 extends over 16 amino acids. CDR3: CASSLDPPSRDTEAFF. The CDR3, as DNA: TGTGCCAGCAGCTTAGATCCTCCCAGCAGGGACACTGAAGCTTTCTTT.

This chain joins TRBV11-2 and TRBJ2-1, with D hard to call. The CDR3 is 13 residues long. The ends were cut back, 0 bases at V and 9 bases at J, with 9 bases in the middle. CDR1 is SGHAT, CDR2 FQNNGV, per germline. The CDR3 is CASSLELAVEQFF. CDR3 DNA sequence: TGTGCCAGCAGCTTAGAGTTAGCAGTTGAGCAGTTCTTC.

The CDR3 protein is CASTQAGQGPINYGYTF. CDR3 coding DNA: TGTGCCAGCACCCAGGCGGGACAGGGACCGATAAACTATGGCTACACCTTC. The V call is TRBV28, the J call TRBJ1-2; TRBD1 agrees at 9 bases. Germline-derived CDR1 and CDR2 are MDHEN and SYDVKM. Trimming took 7 bases from V and 2 from J; bases not matched to a gene: 14. The CDR3 sequence is 17 residues long.

This clone was counted once. The genes are TRBV6-4 and TRBJ2-1; unclear D gene. The CDR3 contains 13 residues. The germline gives CDR1 MRHNA, CDR2 SNTAGT. Trimming removed 5 bases at V and 5 bases at J, with 10 bases between. As DNA, the CDR3 is TGTGCCAGCAGTCAATCTCCTAACAATGAGCAGTTCTTC. Translated: CASSQSPNNEQFF.

The chain uses TRBV4-3 and TRBJ2-1; TRBD1 matches at 10 bases. Germline assignment: CDR1 LGHNA and CDR2 YSLEER. The CDR3 contains 15 residues. V dropped 3 bases and J dropped 2; count of bases not matched to a gene: 1. CDR3 nucleotide sequence: TGCGCCAGCAGCCACGGACAGGGGGCCTACAATGAGCAGTTCTTC. Amino acids: CASSHGQGAYNEQFF.

The chain combines TRBV7-2 with TRBJ2-7; D ambiguous. The germline CDR1 and CDR2 sequences are SGHTA and FQGNSA. V lost 0 bases, J lost 0 bases, and 12 bases lay in between. The CDR3 has 16 residues. CDR3 sequence reads: CASSLAIGGSSYEQYF. CDR3 in DNA: TGTGCCAGCAGCTTAGCGATTGGCGGAAGCTCCTACGAGCAGTACTTC.

The chain employs TRBV2 and TRBJ2-7, with TRBD2 matching over 13 bases. The CDR3 extends over 15 amino acids. CDR1 SNHLY and CDR2 FYNNEI come from the germline V gene. Germline trimming cut 7 bases from V and 2 bases from J; bases unmatched to any gene: 5. The CDR3 loop is CASKELAGGPYEQYF. The CDR3 coding sequence is TGTGCCAGCAAAGAACTAGCGGGAGGGCCCTACGAGCAGTACTTC.

V is TRBV5-4 and J is TRBJ2-3; 15 bases map to TRBD2. Germline loops: CDR1 SGHNT, CDR2 YYREEE (reference sequence). The CDR3 has 18 amino acids. V lost 0 bases to trimming and J lost 10 bases; unmatched junction nucleotides: 12. CDR3 region: CASSLVGGLAGGRAPQYF. The CDR3 DNA sequence: TGTGCCAGCAGCTTGGTGGGGGGACTAGCGGGAGGAAGGGCACCGCAGTATTTT.

The rearrangement links TRBV14 to TRBJ2-7; 11 bases align to TRBD2. V trimming: 1 base; J trimming: 4 bases; junction bases outside the gene matches: 9. The germline CDR1 and CDR2 sequences are SGHDN and FVKESK. The CDR3 length is 17 residues. CDR3 region: CASSQGLGTSGSYEQYF. CDR3 DNA sequence: TGTGCCAGCAGCCAAGGTTTGGGAACTAGCGGGAGTTACGAGCAGTACTTC.

The V gene is TRBV5-1, the J gene TRBJ1-4; a weak D match, TRBD1 (5 bases). The CDR3 extends over 14 amino acids. The germline V gene encodes CDR1 SGHRS and CDR2 YFSETQ. V gave up 2 bases and J gave up 8 bases, with 13 bases separating them. The CDR3, as DNA: TGCGCCAGCAGCTTCGGGTCCGGGGGAGAAAAACTGTTTTTT. Translating it yields CASSFGSGGEKLFF.

This chain connects TRBV18 to TRBJ2-3; 11 bases fit TRBD2. The CDR3 has 15 residues. The V segment lost 3 bases and the J segment 6 bases; nucleotides outside the gene matches: 5. Looked up from germline, CDR1 is KGHSH and CDR2 is LQKENI. This chain's CDR3 is CASSPTLAGEDTQYF. Here the CDR3 DNA reads TGTGCCAGCTCACCGACACTAGCGGGAGAGGATACGCAGTATTTT.

The rearrangement uses TRBV30 and TRBJ1-4; TRBD1 aligns across 8 bases. This CDR3 region has 16 residues. Trimming took 5 bases from V and 2 from J; bases not matched to a gene: 10. Germline-derived CDR1 and CDR2 are GTSNPN and SVGIG (reference sequence). The CDR3 region is CAWGQGTSSTNEKLFF. CDR3 DNA sequence: TGTGCCTGGGGACAGGGAACATCTTCGACTAATGAAAAACTGTTTTTT.

The J gene is TRBJ2-5, the V gene TRBV7-8; 9 bases match TRBD1. Germline V gene data show CDR1 as SGHVS and CDR2 as FQNEAQ. The trim removed 3 bases at V and 5 bases at J, leaving 7 bases unmatched. CDR3 length: 15 residues. CDR3 bases: TGTGCCAGCAGCTTTGGATTGGACAGGGGTGAGACCCAGTACTTC. Amino acids: CASSFGLDRGETQYF.

The chain carries TRBV7-2 and TRBJ2-3; the D gene is possibly TRBD2 (7 bases). Germline CDR1 SGHTA, CDR2 FQGNSA. V was pared by 5 bases and J by 2 bases, with 20 bases between. This CDR3 region has 17 residues. The CDR3 reads CASSRPRGGPSTDTQYF. CDR3 bases: TGTGCCAGCAGCCGCCCTAGGGGGGGCCCCTCCACAGATACGCAGTATTTT.

J is TRBJ1-1 and V is TRBV2; 12 bases fit TRBD1. Germline trimming cut 5 bases from V and 5 bases from J; bases unmatched to any gene: 9. Germline V gene data show CDR1 as SNHLY and CDR2 as FYNNEI. The CDR3 consists of 16 residues. CDR3 bases: TGTGCCAGCAGTTGGGGGACAGGGGGCGCAGGGACTGAAGCTTTCTTT. Residues: CASSWGTGGAGTEAFF.

The chain uses TRBV19 and TRBJ2-7; 11 positions match TRBD2. The ends lost 5 bases at V and 0 bases at J; junction bases unmatched: 3. This CDR3 contains 15 residues. Looked up from germline, CDR1 is LNHDA and CDR2 is SQIVND (reference sequence). The CDR3 DNA reads TGTGCCAGTAGTTTTAGCGGGGGGGTCTCCTACGAGCAGTACTTC. Protein sequence: CASSFSGGVSYEQYF.